This T cell receptor (beta chain) stems from a study of blood T cells in healthy people across ages. The germline gives CDR1 MNHEY, CDR2 SVGEGT. The CDR3 is 10 amino acids. Trimming took off 2 bases at V and 14 bases at J, with 8 bases between the two ends. This clonotype was seen more than once but under ten times. Extraction of total RNA produced a minimum of 5 micrograms from each sample. A J-beta primer mix and a sample-barcoded 5' primer were used in a second PCR of about 7 to 12 cycles. Each CDR3 protein gets one entry after TCRdb re-called the 5' RACE reads with MiXCR. The sample yields 850,000 to 950,000 distinct CDR3 sequences, under 30% seen once.

This sequence originates from a woman older than 75 in good health. Sequencing was carried out using blood. The chain has TRBV6-2 or TRBV6-3 and TRBJ2-3; D is unclear. The CDR3 DNA is TGTGCCAGCAGTTACCCACCTACGTATTTT. It yields the protein CASSYPPTYF.